The entry below gives a single TCR beta chain sequence along with its context. This specimen comes from a study of blood T cell repertoires in COVID-19. Across the study: T cells, B-cell-depleted T cells, or PBMCs supplied cDNA or gDNA.

The CDR3 is 14 residues long. Germline CDR1 is DFQATT and CDR2 is SNEGSKA (reference sequence). The germline V and J ends were trimmed by 3 bases and 0 bases, with 9 bases remaining between them. In the authors' workflow: Researchers report that nucleated cell counts were estimated from reference gene primer amplification. TCRdb's table, derived via immunoSEQ multiplex PCR, lists solely in-frame clones and lacks some. V, J and clone size reflect that table, while D and trimming were determined from the DNA. The sample consists of about 240,000 clones, 86% of them appearing once. This TCR was recovered from a man older than 75 with acute or convalescent COVID-19. The chain carries TRBV20-1 and TRBJ1-5; weak D call: TRBD1 (5 bases). Sequencing used peripheral blood. The CDR3 loop reads CSASRQYSNQPQHF. The CDR3 DNA reads TGCAGTGCTAGTAGACAGTATAGCAATCAGCCCCAGCATTTT.